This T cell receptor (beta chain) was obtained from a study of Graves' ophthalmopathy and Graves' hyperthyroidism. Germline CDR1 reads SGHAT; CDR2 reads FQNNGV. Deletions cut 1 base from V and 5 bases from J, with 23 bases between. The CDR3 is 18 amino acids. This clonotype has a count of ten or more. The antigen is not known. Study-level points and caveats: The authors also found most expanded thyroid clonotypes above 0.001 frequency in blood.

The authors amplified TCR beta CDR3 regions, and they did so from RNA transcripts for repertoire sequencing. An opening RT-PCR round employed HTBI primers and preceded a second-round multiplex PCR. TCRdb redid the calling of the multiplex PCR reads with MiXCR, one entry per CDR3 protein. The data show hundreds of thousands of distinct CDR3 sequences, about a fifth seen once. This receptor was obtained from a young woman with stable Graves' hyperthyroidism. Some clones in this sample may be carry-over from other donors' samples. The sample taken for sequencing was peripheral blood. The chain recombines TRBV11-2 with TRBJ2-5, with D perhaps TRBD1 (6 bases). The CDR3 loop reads CASSLGGRLGVGGETQYF. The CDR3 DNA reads TGTGCCAGCAGCTTAGGGGGGCGGCTGGGTGTGGGTGGCGAGACCCAGTACTTC.